Each of the 23 T cell receptor beta chains below was sequenced from the same sample in a study of T cells in Graves' hyperthyroidism and ophthalmopathy (dated 2019 in TCRdb). Libraries were prepared through multiplex PCR. The sample was run on an Illumina HiSeq 2000. TCR beta CDR3 regions were amplified from RNA transcripts. A first-round RT-PCR of the TCR CDR3 used the HTBI primer set with the Qiagen OneStep RT-PCR kit. The raw public reads went through TCRdb reprocessing: fastp at Q25, MiXCR clone calling, in-frame beta chains kept. A single entry per CDR3 protein holds the most common genes and DNA from its merged rows. The sample table lists more than 500,000 distinct CDR3 sequences, 16% of them with a count of one. The leading ten clones occupy less than 30% of the sample. The sample taken for sequencing was blood. Receptors originate from a woman aged 25 to 39 with Graves' ophthalmopathy.

The gene calls are TRBV7-2 and TRBJ2-3; D is ambiguous. CDR1 and CDR2 (germline): SGHTA, FQGNSA. The ends were cut back, 4 bases at V and 5 bases at J, with 10 bases in the middle. The CDR3 contains 13 residues. CDR3 nucleotide sequence: TGTGCCAGCAGCTACGGTAAAAAAGATACGCAGTATTTT. It codes for CASSYGKKDTQYF.

This clonotype was found many times. J is TRBJ1-1 and V is TRBV29-1; 9 bases line up with TRBD1. With V trimmed by 8 bases and J by 2 bases, 9 bases remained unmatched. CDR1 is SQVTM and CDR2 is ANQGSEA in the germline V gene. The CDR3 runs to 14 residues. The CDR3 here is CSLKGTGSNTEAFF. As DNA, the CDR3 is TGCAGCCTCAAAGGGACAGGGTCTAACACTGAAGCTTTCTTT.

The CDR3 is CASSSGVVHEQYF. The CDR3, as DNA: TGTGCCAGCAGTTCGGGTGTGGTGCACGAGCAGTACTTC. The chain combines TRBV6-1 with TRBJ2-7; D ambiguous. V was pared by 5 bases and J by 5 bases, with 13 bases between. The CDR3 extends over 13 amino acids. The germline gives CDR1 MNHNS, CDR2 SASEGT.

This clonotype was seen ten or more times. The V and J genes are TRBV12-3 or TRBV12-4 and TRBJ2-3, with 11 bases fitting TRBD2. This CDR3 region has 18 residues. J lost 2 bases, V lost 2 bases, and 9 bases had no gene match. This CDR3 reads CASSLSRLAGPNTDTQYF. The CDR3 bases are TGTGCCAGCAGTTTATCCCGACTAGCGGGACCTAACACAGATACGCAGTATTTT.

This clonotype was counted many times. This rearrangement joins TRBV5-1 to TRBJ2-7; D perhaps matches TRBD2 (6 bases). With 3 bases removed from V and 4 bases from J, the gap between germline ends came to 20 bases. The CDR3 has 16 amino acids. Germline loops: CDR1 SGHRS, CDR2 YFSETQ. As DNA, the CDR3 is TGCGCCAGCAGCTGGGGGAAGAGGCTGGGGAGGTACGAGCAGTACTTC. Translation gives CASSWGKRLGRYEQYF.

This chain connects TRBV2 to TRBJ2-7; unclear D gene. The CDR3 has 14 residues. Trimming cost V 9 bases and J 3 bases, with 18 bases left between them. Germline-derived CDR1 and CDR2 are SNHLY and FYNNEI. CDR3 region: CARDRRTDNYEQYF. The CDR3, as DNA: TGTGCCAGAGACCGAAGGACGGATAACTACGAGCAGTACTTC.

This clonotype showed up many times. This rearrangement joins TRBV20-1 to TRBJ2-1; 11 bases match TRBD2. The germline V gene has CDR1 DFQATT and CDR2 SNEGSKA (reference sequence). The trim removed 3 bases at V and 5 bases at J, leaving 6 bases unmatched. The CDR3 is 15 residues long. This CDR3 is CSASKTSGIDNEQFF. CDR3 DNA: TGCAGTGCTAGCAAGACTAGCGGGATAGACAATGAGCAGTTCTTC.

The rearrangement joins TRBV29-1 to TRBJ1-1; 9 nucleotides align to TRBD1. With 8 bases clipped from V and 5 bases from J, the junction kept 6 bases outside the gene matches. This CDR3 comprises 12 residues. Germline lookup yields CDR1 SQVTM and CDR2 ANQGSEA. CDR3 loop: CSIGTGSTEAFF. CDR3 nucleotide sequence: TGCAGCATAGGGACAGGGTCGACTGAAGCTTTCTTT.

This clonotype occurred many times. Relative to the germline gene, one junction end is altered; a read error may explain this. The chain uses TRBV7-9 and TRBJ2-1, with TRBD1 as a possible D gene (6 bases). CDR3 length: 12 amino acids. Germline CDR1 and CDR2: SEHNR and FQNEAQ (reference sequence). The DNA for the CDR3 is TGCGCCAGCAGCCTACAGGGCAATGAGCAGTTCTTC. It encodes CASSLQGNEQFF.

The CDR3 spells CASIGKNTEAFF. In nucleotides, the CDR3 is TGTGCCAGCATAGGGAAGAACACTGAAGCTTTCTTT. The chain has TRBV6-4 and TRBJ1-1; D is uncertain. Trimming shortened V by 7 bases and J by 1 base, and 7 bases separated the two germline ends. The CDR3 totals 12 residues. Germline V gives CDR1 MRHNA, CDR2 SNTAGT.

The V call is TRBV29-1, the J call TRBJ1-1; the D is unclear. V was cut by 4 bases and J by 8 bases, with 14 bases left in between. From germline, CDR1 is SQVTM and CDR2 ANQGSEA. The CDR3 consists of 12 residues. DNA for the CDR3: TGCAGCGTTGTCATTATGTTGGGGGAAGCTTTCTTT. Its protein is CSVVIMLGEAFF.

The chain employs TRBV4-3 and TRBJ2-7; TRBD2 might be the D (5 bases). V dropped 4 bases and J dropped 3 bases, with 13 bases sitting between them. Germline V gene data show CDR1 as LGHNA and CDR2 as YSLEER. The CDR3 contains 14 residues. CDR3 protein: CASSPRAGYYEQYF. DNA of the CDR3: TGCGCCAGCAGCCCGAGGGCAGGATACTACGAGCAGTACTTC.

This chain connects TRBV10-2 to TRBJ2-1, with 13 bases aligning to TRBD2. The V and J ends lost 7 bases and 9 bases, in that order; junction bases with no gene match: 18. This CDR3 region has 18 residues. Germline V gene lookup returns CDR1 WSHSY and CDR2 SAAADI. Written as DNA, the CDR3 is TGCGCCAGCATGACCGGGACTAGCGGGAAGGTTTTGTCGGTTGAGCAGTTCTTC. Protein product: CASMTGTSGKVLSVEQFF.

This chain uses TRBV5-1 with TRBJ2-7; TRBD2 aligns across 13 bases. CDR1 is SGHRS, CDR2 YFSETQ, per germline. Trimming cost V 0 bases and J 4 bases; bases outside gene matches: 10. The CDR3 length is 18 residues. CDR3 sequence: CASSLAGTSGTNRYEQYF. The CDR3 DNA is TGCGCCAGCAGCTTGGCCGGGACTAGCGGGACGAATAGGTACGAGCAGTACTTC.

This clonotype was observed a few times. The chain links TRBV9 to TRBJ2-5; D gene ambiguous. Per the germline V gene, CDR1 is SGDLS and CDR2 is YYNGEE. The CDR3 has 15 residues. Trimming stripped 0 bases from V and 2 bases from J, with 11 bases between. The CDR3 region is CASSVAWAAQETQYF. CDR3 DNA: TGTGCCAGCAGCGTAGCTTGGGCAGCTCAAGAGACCCAGTACTTC.

This chain joins TRBV4-2 and TRBJ2-1; 14 nucleotides align to TRBD2. This CDR3 region has 17 residues. The germline V gene has CDR1 LGHNA and CDR2 YNFKEQ. Losses at the gene ends were 2 bases for V and 10 bases for J; bases not matched to a gene: 10. CDR3: CASSQTGTSGSGGEQFF. The CDR3 DNA follows: TGTGCCAGCAGCCAAACCGGGACTAGCGGGAGCGGCGGGGAGCAGTTCTTC.

Comments on this clonotype: A much larger clone differs by one base, so this may be a read error. V gene TRBV28 combines with J gene TRBJ2-2, with 9 bases matching TRBD1. There are 16 residues in the CDR3. CDR1 and CDR2 from the germline V gene are MDHEN and SYDVKM. V shed 5 bases and J 4 bases; nucleotides not matched to a gene: 8. The CDR3 loop is CASSVRQGVSTGELFF. The CDR3 coding sequence is TGTGCCAGCAGTGTCAGACAGGGGGTGAGCACCGGGGAGCTGTTTTTT.

This clonotype has more than one count but fewer than ten. The genes are TRBV15 and TRBJ2-7; 8 bases align to TRBD2. CDR3 size: 16 residues. V trimming: 5 bases; J trimming: 3 bases; junction bases outside the gene matches: 12. In germline, CDR1 is LNHNV, CDR2 YYDKDF (reference sequence). The DNA for the CDR3 is TGTGCCACCAGCCAAACTCCCGGGACTAGGGACTACGAGCAGTACTTC. Its protein product is CATSQTPGTRDYEQYF.

This clonotype was seen a handful of times. The V and J genes are TRBV28 and TRBJ2-7; D ambiguous. Germline V CDR1 and CDR2: MDHEN, SYDVKM. The germline V and J ends were trimmed by 1 base and 8 bases, with 12 bases remaining between them. The CDR3 consists of 13 residues. CDR3 loop: CASSLYSLTKQYF. CDR3 DNA: TGTGCCAGCAGTTTATACAGCCTTACGAAGCAGTACTTC. The variable domain in full, completed from reference TRBV28 and TRBJ2-7, reads DVKVTQSSRYLVKRTGEKVFLECVQDMDHENMFWYRQDPGLGLRLIYFSYDVKMKEKGDIPEGYSVSREKKERFSLILESASTNQTSMYLCASSLYSLTKQYFGPGTRLTVT.

This chain links TRBV19 with TRBJ2-7, with D possibly matching TRBD1 (7 bases). CDR1 and CDR2 (germline): LNHDA, SQIVND (reference sequence). This CDR3 is 15 amino acids long. V lost 3 bases to trimming and J lost 3 bases, with 15 bases between them. The CDR3 DNA reads TGTGCCAGTAGTATTAGGGGGGCAGGGGGCTACGAGCAGTACTTC. Protein sequence: CASSIRGAGGYEQYF.

This clonotype was counted between two and nine times. The V and J genes are TRBV7-9 and TRBJ2-7; 9 positions agree with TRBD2. The V gene end was trimmed by 3 bases and the J gene end by 4 bases; junction bases not matched to a gene: 13. The germline V gene has CDR1 SEHNR and CDR2 FQNEAQ (reference sequence). CDR3 size: 17 residues. The CDR3 DNA is TGTGCCAGCAGCTTGCCTTCGGGTAGCGGGAGTTATTACGAGCAGTACTTC. It specifies CASSLPSGSGSYYEQYF.

This clonotype was observed many times. The CDR3 DNA reads TGTGCCAGCAGCCAGTTACTAGCGGCTGAGCAGTACTTC. Translating it yields CASSQLLAAEQYF. The J gene is TRBJ2-7, the V gene TRBV3-1; 8 bases are shared with TRBD2. This CDR3 has 13 amino acids. J gave up 7 bases and V 3 bases, and 5 bases lay outside the gene matches. Germline CDR1 reads LGHDT; CDR2 reads YNNKEL (reference sequence).

The V call is TRBV29-1, the J call TRBJ2-7; D not resolved. This CDR3 comprises 12 residues. Deletions cut 7 bases from V and 1 base from J, with 11 bases between. Germline V lookup: CDR1 SQVTM, CDR2 ANQGSEA. CDR3 nucleotide sequence: TGCAGCGGGCTGGGAACTTCCTACGAGCAGTACTTC. It codes for CSGLGTSYEQYF.